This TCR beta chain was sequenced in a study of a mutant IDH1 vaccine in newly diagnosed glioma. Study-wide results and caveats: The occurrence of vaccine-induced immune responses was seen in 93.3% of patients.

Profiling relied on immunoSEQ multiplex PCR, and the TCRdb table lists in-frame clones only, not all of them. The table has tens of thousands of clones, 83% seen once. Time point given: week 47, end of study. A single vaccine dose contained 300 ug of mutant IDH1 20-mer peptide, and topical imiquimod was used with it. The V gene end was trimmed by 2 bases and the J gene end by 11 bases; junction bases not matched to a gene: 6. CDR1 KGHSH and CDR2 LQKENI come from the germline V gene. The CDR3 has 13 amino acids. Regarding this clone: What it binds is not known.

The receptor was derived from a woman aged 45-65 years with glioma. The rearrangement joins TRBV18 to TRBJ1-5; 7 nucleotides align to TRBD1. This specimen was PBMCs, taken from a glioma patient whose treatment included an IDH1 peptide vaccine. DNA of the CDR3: TGTGCCAGCTCACCAATGGAGGGGGCAGCCCAGCATTTT. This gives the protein CASSPMEGAAQHF.